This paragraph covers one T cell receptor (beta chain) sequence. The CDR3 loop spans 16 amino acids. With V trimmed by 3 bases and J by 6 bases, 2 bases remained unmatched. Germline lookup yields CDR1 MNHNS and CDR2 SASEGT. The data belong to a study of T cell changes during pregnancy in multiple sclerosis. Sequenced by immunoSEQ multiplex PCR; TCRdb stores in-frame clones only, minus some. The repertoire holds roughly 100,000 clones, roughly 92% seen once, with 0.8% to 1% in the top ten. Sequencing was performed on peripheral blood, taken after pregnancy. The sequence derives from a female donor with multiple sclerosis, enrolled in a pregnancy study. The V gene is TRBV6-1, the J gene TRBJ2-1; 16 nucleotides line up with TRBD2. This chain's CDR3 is CASSDGTSGRGNEQFF. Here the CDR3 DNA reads TGTGCCAGCAGTGACGGGACTAGCGGGAGGGGCAATGAGCAGTTCTTC.